A single sample is the source of the 23 T cell receptor beta chains below, sequenced in a study of OX40 agonist ivuxolimab in advanced cancers. Method: immunoSEQ multiplex PCR; TCRdb's copy keeps in-frame clones and lacks some. The sample lists 100,000 to 150,000 clones, 90% occurring once. The starting material was CD4+ or CD8+ T cells sorted from blood, obtained in a trial of the OX40 agonist ivuxolimab. All receptors derive from an adult with an advanced solid tumor such as melanoma, head and neck, liver or kidney cancer.

The J gene is TRBJ2-5, the V gene TRBV4-1; 9 nucleotides line up with TRBD2. The DNA end favors TRBJ2-7, so the J call may be wrong. Germline CDR1 MGHRA, CDR2 YSYEKL. The length of the CDR3 is 13 residues. CDR3 region: CASSLAGYNEQYF. As DNA, the CDR3 is TGCGCCAGCAGTCTAGCGGGATATAACGAGCAGTACTTC.

The chain couples TRBV29-1 to TRBJ2-6; D ambiguous. The germline V gene has CDR1 SQVTM and CDR2 ANQGSEA. This CDR3 spans 13 amino acids. Trimming removed 7 bases from V and 1 base from J, with 8 bases in between. CDR3 DNA sequence: TGCAGCGCCGGCGTATCTGGGGCCAACGTCCTGACTTTC. Translated, it gives CSAGVSGANVLTF.

The genes are TRBV27 and TRBJ2-5; D is uncertain. The J call may be wrong; the DNA end is better matched by TRBJ2-7. There are 13 residues in the CDR3. Germline V gene data show CDR1 as MNHEY and CDR2 as SMNVEV (reference sequence). CDR3 DNA sequence: TGTGCCAGCAGTTTAGTGGGCCACCACGAGCAGTACTTC. It encodes CASSLVGHHEQYF.

V usage is TRBV6-1 and J usage is TRBJ1-1; D uncertain. CDR3 length: 13 residues. Trimming removed 6 bases from V and 8 bases from J, with 16 bases in between. Per the germline V gene, CDR1 is MNHNS and CDR2 is SASEGT. The CDR3 loop is CASSPPPWVEAFF. The CDR3 nucleotides are TGTGCCAGCAGCCCCCCCCCTTGGGTCGAAGCTTTCTTT.

The sample holds one count of this clone. This chain joins TRBV10-2 and TRBJ1-2, with D unresolved. The CDR3 is made up of 16 amino acids. Trimming took 4 bases from V and 4 from J, leaving 19 bases between them. Germline-derived CDR1 and CDR2 are WSHSY and SAAADI. The CDR3 is CASSGSLPGLGYGYTF. The CDR3 DNA reads as TGCGCCAGCAGTGGTTCTCTTCCGGGCCTGGGCTATGGCTACACCTTC.

The chain uses TRBV7-8 and TRBJ2-1, with D unresolved. V was clipped by 2 bases and J by 5 bases, with 10 bases between them. Germline V gene lookup returns CDR1 SGHVS and CDR2 FQNEAQ. The CDR3 covers 14 residues. CDR3 sequence: CASSLSTINNEQFF. CDR3 in DNA: TGTGCCAGCAGCTTAAGTACCATAAACAATGAGCAGTTCTTC.

This rearrangement joins TRBV14 to TRBJ1-4; D is undetermined. CDR1 and CDR2 (germline): SGHDN, FVKESK. The CDR3 extends over 14 amino acids. Trimming cost V 4 bases and J 4 bases, with 10 bases left between them. The CDR3 nucleotides read TGTGCCAGCAGCCGTGGTCGGAGTAATGAAAAACTGTTTTTT. As protein: CASSRGRSNEKLFF.

The rearrangement uses TRBV5-1 and TRBJ2-1; 9 nucleotides agree with TRBD2. This CDR3 is built from 15 residues. The junction had 2 bases not matched to a gene; V was cut back by 0 bases and J by 4 bases. CDR1 and CDR2 (germline): SGHRS, YFSETQ. This CDR3 is CASSLEREVYNEQFF. CDR3 DNA: TGCGCCAGCAGCTTGGAGCGGGAGGTATACAATGAGCAGTTCTTC.

V usage is TRBV7-9 and J usage is TRBJ2-5; 9 nucleotides align to TRBD1. The last part of the DNA fits TRBJ2-7 better; the J call may be wrong. Germline loops: CDR1 SEHNR, CDR2 FQNEAQ (reference sequence). This CDR3 has 16 amino acids. The DNA of the CDR3 is TGTGCCAGCAGCCGCTATTGGACAGGGGCGACCTACGAGCAGTACTTC. Translated: CASSRYWTGATYEQYF.

This chain uses TRBV5-1 with TRBJ2-7, with 13 nucleotides matching TRBD2. Germline lookup yields CDR1 SGHRS and CDR2 YFSETQ. This CDR3 is built from 15 residues. The V segment lost 4 bases and the J segment 3 bases; nucleotides outside the gene matches: 4. For the CDR3, the DNA is TGCGCCAGCAGCCTCAGACTAGCGGGAGGCTACGAGCAGTACTTC. This codes for CASSLRLAGGYEQYF.

This chain uses TRBV2 with TRBJ1-5, with 11 nucleotides matching TRBD1. J was trimmed by 3 bases and V by 5 bases; bases with no gene match: 3. Germline CDR1 is SNHLY and CDR2 is FYNNEI. This CDR3 region has 15 residues. In DNA, the CDR3 is TGTGCCAGCAGTTGGACAGGGGGCGTCAATCAGCCCCAGCATTTT. Amino acids: CASSWTGGVNQPQHF.

V and J are TRBV11-3 and TRBJ2-4; D uncertain. V was pared by 7 bases and J by 8 bases, with 9 bases between. The CDR3 has 11 residues. Germline values: CDR1 SGHNT, CDR2 YENEEA. The CDR3 DNA sequence: TGTGCCAGCACCTCCAGAGACATTCAGTACTTC. Protein sequence: CASTSRDIQYF.

The V and J genes are TRBV11-2 and TRBJ2-7; 11 bases map to TRBD2. Per germline, CDR1 SGHAT and CDR2 FQNNGV. This CDR3 is built from 18 residues. Germline trimming cut 1 base from V and 7 bases from J; bases unmatched to any gene: 15. The DNA for the CDR3 is TGTGCCAGCAGCTTAGTAGTCGGCTGGACTAGCGGGCTTCGGGAGCAGTACTTC. Protein sequence: CASSLVVGWTSGLREQYF. Together with reference TRBV11-2 and TRBJ2-7, the CDR3 gives the full variable domain: EAGVAQSPRYKIIEKRQSVAFWCNPISGHATLYWYQQILGQGPKLLIQFQNNGVVDDSQLPKDRFSAERLKGVDSTLKIQPAKLEDSAVYLCASSLVVGWTSGLREQYFGPGTRLTVT.

This clone has more than one count but fewer than ten. The chain carries TRBV6-5 and TRBJ2-7; the D gene is possibly TRBD1 (6 bases). Germline V gives CDR1 MNHEY, CDR2 SVGAGI. The ends were cut back, 6 bases at V and 1 base at J, with 13 bases in the middle. This CDR3 spans 14 amino acids. For the CDR3, the DNA is TGTGCCAGCAGGGAACTTCAGGGGTCCTACGAGCAGTACTTC. The encoded protein is CASRELQGSYEQYF.

The chain is built from TRBV19 and TRBJ2-7; 9 bases map to TRBD1. This CDR3 region has 14 residues. Trimming cost V 5 bases and J 3 bases; bases outside gene matches: 5. Germline CDR1 and CDR2: LNHDA and SQIVND (reference sequence). This CDR3 reads CASSRDRANYEQYF. The CDR3 DNA follows: TGTGCCAGTAGTCGGGACAGGGCGAACTACGAGCAGTACTTC. Using reference TRBV19 and TRBJ2-7 for the parts outside the CDR3, the full variable domain is DGGITQSPKYLFRKEGQNVTLSCEQNLNHDAMYWYRQDPGQGLRLIYYSQIVNDFQKGDIAEGYSVSREKKESFPLTVTSAQKNPTAFYLCASSRDRANYEQYFGPGTRLTVT.

This rearrangement joins TRBV18 to TRBJ2-3; the D gene is possibly TRBD2 (5 bases). Germline V gene sequence: CDR1 KGHSH, CDR2 LQKENI. The CDR3 is made up of 12 amino acids. V dropped 6 bases and J dropped 5 bases, with 9 bases sitting between them. Here the CDR3 DNA reads TGTGCCAGCTCTCTCGAGGGAGATACGCAGTATTTT. Its translation: CASSLEGDTQYF.

V and J are TRBV5-4 and TRBJ2-1; 9 bases are shared with TRBD2. The CDR3 has 17 residues. CDR1 and CDR2 from the germline V gene are SGHNT and YYREEE (reference sequence). With 0 bases clipped from V and 2 bases from J, the junction kept 6 bases outside the gene matches. In DNA, the CDR3 is TGTGCCAGCAGCTTGGGGGGGCCTAGCGGGGCCTACAATGAGCAGTTCTTC. This encodes CASSLGGPSGAYNEQFF.

On this clone itself: The conserved phenylalanine or tryptophan normally closing the CDR3 is absent here, so this likely arose from a read error. Because the CDR3's place on the DNA is in doubt, the DNA is left out and the CDR3 is given as listed by TCRdb. The V call is TRBV6-6, the J call TRBJ1-1; the table's D call, TRBD1, has no DNA check behind it. CDR1 and CDR2 (germline): MNHNY, SVGAGI (reference sequence). The CDR3 length is 9 residues, termini included. The CDR3 spells CASSPLQVV.

The chain employs TRBV9 and TRBJ2-3; unclear D gene. V lost 3 bases and J lost 2, with 4 bases in between. The V gene's germline CDR1 is SGDLS and CDR2 YYNGEE. This CDR3 has 12 residues. CDR3 nucleotides: TGTGCCAGCAGCGGGGACACAGATACGCAGTATTTT. Protein: CASSGDTDTQYF.

This clone appeared once. The chain uses TRBV7-2 and TRBJ2-1; D may correspond to TRBD1 or TRBD2 (5 bases each). Germline V CDR1 and CDR2: SGHTA, FQGNSA. Trimming took off 7 bases at V and 0 bases at J, with 13 bases between the two ends. The CDR3 has 15 residues. The CDR3 sequence is CASTRDQSSYNEQFF. In DNA form, the CDR3 reads TGTGCCAGCACCCGGGACCAAAGCTCCTACAATGAGCAGTTCTTC.

This chain uses TRBV6-4 with TRBJ2-3; 9 positions match TRBD2. This CDR3 region has 14 residues. Germline CDR1 reads MRHNA; CDR2 reads SNTAGT. V shed 10 bases and J 0 bases; nucleotides not matched to a gene: 5. The CDR3 DNA reads TGTGCCACCAAGACTAGCGGAAGCACAGATACGCAGTATTTT. Translated: CATKTSGSTDTQYF.

The V gene is TRBV7-3, the J gene TRBJ2-1, with D maybe TRBD2 (6 bases). This CDR3 contains 13 residues. The ends were cut back, 4 bases at V and 14 bases at J, with 18 bases in the middle. Germline CDR1 SGHTA, CDR2 FQGTGA. CDR3: CASSSSGTQREFF. CDR3 coding DNA: TGTGCCAGCAGCTCTTCCGGGACTCAGCGGGAGTTCTTC.

This clone was counted only a few times. An end of the junction differs from the germline gene, which may be a read error. This sequence joins TRBV7-9 and TRBJ1-1; no clear D gene. The CDR3 length is 14 residues. CDR1 is SEHNR and CDR2 is FQNEAQ in the germline V gene (reference sequence). The CDR3 DNA follows: TGTGCCAGCATCTTAGAGGGAGTTCGCACTGAAGCTTTCTTT. Translating gives CASILEGVRTEAFF.